Listed below are T cell receptor beta chains from one sample, sequenced in a study of control samples from healthy donors and cancer patients. Measured with immunoSEQ multiplex PCR; TCRdb has only the in-frame clones, and not every one. The sample holds 180,000 or so clones; roughly 95% are singletons and the top ten take roughly 3.9%. The sample consisted of blood. These receptor sequences come from a woman aged 55-70 years in good health. Each CDR3 is given with its conserved first and last residue. The D gene is left open where the match is weak. Size is stated for part of the rows, as once, few or many counts, or as a class when the clone is expanded.

CDR3	DNA	size	D	V	J
CASSVTGQGVTEAFF	TGTGCCAGCAGCGTAACGGGACAGGGTGTGACTGAAGCTTTCTTT	.	TRBD1	TRBV9	TRBJ1-1
CASSPNSVASTDTQYF	TGTGCCAGCAGCCCTAACAGCGTGGCTAGCACAGATACGCAGTATTTT	.	.	TRBV7-2	TRBJ2-3
CASSRLPVSTEAFF	TGTGCCAGCAGCCGACTGCCAGTTTCCACTGAAGCTTTCTTT	once	.	TRBV7-6	TRBJ1-1
CASSDSPRGREQPQHF	TGTGCCAGCAGTGATTCGCCCAGGGGGCGCGAACAGCCCCAGCATTTT	.	TRBD1	TRBV2	TRBJ1-5
CAWGGSQPQHF	TGTGCCTGGGGGGGGAGTCAGCCCCAGCATTTT	.	.	TRBV30	TRBJ1-5
CAARGTNQPQHF	TGTGCCGCTCGGGGGACGAATCAGCCCCAGCATTTT	.	.	TRBV6-6	TRBJ1-5
CASSGYSGGALSNEQFF	TGTGCCAGCAGCGGTTATAGCGGGGGGGCCCTTAGCAATGAGCAGTTCTTC	.	TRBD2	TRBV5-4	TRBJ2-1
CASSYVANYGYTF	TGTGCCAGCAGTTACGTAGCTAACTATGGCTACACCTTC	once	.	TRBV6-2/TRBV6-3	TRBJ1-2
CASSPRRRETQYF	TGTGCCAGCAGCCCGAGGAGGAGGGAGACCCAGTACTTC	.	.	TRBV7-8	TRBJ2-5
CASSQAPGRPGANVLTF	TGTGCCAGCAGCCAGGCCCCCGGGCGCCCGGGGGCCAACGTCCTGACTTTC	.	.	TRBV7-2	TRBJ2-6
CASSTDIGYGYTF	TGTGCCAGCAGCACAGACATAGGCTATGGCTACACCTTC	.	.	TRBV5-6	TRBJ1-2
CASSLARSRVGEKLFF	TGTGCCAGCAGCTTAGCAAGAAGTAGGGTCGGGGAAAAACTGTTTTTT	.	.	TRBV7-2	TRBJ1-4
CASSLEEHQPQHF	TGCGCCAGCAGCCTAGAAGAGCATCAGCCCCAGCATTTT	.	.	TRBV4-3	TRBJ1-5
CSVPGAGTSGGIRSYNEQFF	TGCAGCGTCCCCGGGGCCGGGACTAGCGGGGGTATTCGCTCCTACAATGAGCAGTTCTTC	.	TRBD2	TRBV29-1	TRBJ2-1
CASNMGDRGAGSYNSPLHF	TGTGCCAGTAATATGGGGGACAGGGGAGCTGGATCCTATAATTCACCCCTCCACTTT	.	TRBD1	TRBV19	TRBJ1-6
CASSGTAGNTIYF	TGCGCCAGCAGTGGGACAGCTGGAAACACCATATATTTT	once	.	TRBV10-1	TRBJ1-3
CASSDSETGTGELFF	TGTGCCAGCAGTGACTCTGAGACAGGGACCGGGGAGCTGTTTTTT	.	TRBD1	TRBV6-4	TRBJ2-2